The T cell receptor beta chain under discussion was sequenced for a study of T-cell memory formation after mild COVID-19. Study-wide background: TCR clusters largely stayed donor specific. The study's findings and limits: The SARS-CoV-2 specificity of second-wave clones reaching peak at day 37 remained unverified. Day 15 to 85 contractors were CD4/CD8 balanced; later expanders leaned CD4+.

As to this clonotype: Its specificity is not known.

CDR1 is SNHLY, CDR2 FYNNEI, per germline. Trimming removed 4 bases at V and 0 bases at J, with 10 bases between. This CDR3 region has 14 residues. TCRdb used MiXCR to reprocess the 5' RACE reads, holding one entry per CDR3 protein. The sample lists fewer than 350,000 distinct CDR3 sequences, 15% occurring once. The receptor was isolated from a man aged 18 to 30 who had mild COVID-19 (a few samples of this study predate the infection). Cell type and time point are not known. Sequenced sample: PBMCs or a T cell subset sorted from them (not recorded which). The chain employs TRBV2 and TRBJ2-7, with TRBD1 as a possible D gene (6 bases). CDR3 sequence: CASSVDSHSYEQYF. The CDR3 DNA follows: TGTGCCAGCAGTGTGGACAGCCACTCCTACGAGCAGTACTTC. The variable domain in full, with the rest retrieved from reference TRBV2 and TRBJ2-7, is EPEVTQTPSHQVTQMGQEVILRCVPISNHLYFYWYRQILGQKVEFLVSFYNNEISEKSEIFDDQFSVERPDGSNFTLKIRSTKLEDSAMYFCASSVDSHSYEQYFGPGTRLTVT.